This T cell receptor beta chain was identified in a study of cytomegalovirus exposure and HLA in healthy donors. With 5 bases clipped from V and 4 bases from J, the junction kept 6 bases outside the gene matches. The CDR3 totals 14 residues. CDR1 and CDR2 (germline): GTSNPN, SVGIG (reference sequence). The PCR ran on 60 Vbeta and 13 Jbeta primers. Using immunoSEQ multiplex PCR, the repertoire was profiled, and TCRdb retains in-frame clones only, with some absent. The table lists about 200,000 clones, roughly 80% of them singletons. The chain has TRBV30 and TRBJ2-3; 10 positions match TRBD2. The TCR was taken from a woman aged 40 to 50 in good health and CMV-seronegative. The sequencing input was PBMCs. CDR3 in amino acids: CAWEAGGGADTQYF. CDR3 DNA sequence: TGTGCCTGGGAAGCGGGAGGGGGGGCAGATACGCAGTATTTT.